This is a list of T cell receptor beta chains from one sample in a study of shared clonotypes between healthy human individuals. The data were produced by immunoSEQ multiplex PCR, yet TCRdb's version contains in-frame clones alone and is incomplete. Of nearly 2 million clones in the sample, around 96% were seen once. Material: naive CD8+ T cells sorted from blood. These receptor sequences come from a man younger than 35 in good health. Both conserved end residues are part of each CDR3. Fields, in order: CDR3 length, V gene, clone size, D gene, J gene, CDR3 DNA, CDR3 protein. A D gene is named only where the DNA matches it firmly. Only part of the rows carry a size: once, few, many, or a class if the clone is expanded.

13,TRBV7-9,once,-,TRBJ2-1,TGTGCCAGCAGCATGCCCCTGTACAATGAGCAGTTCTTC,CASSMPLYNEQFF
14,TRBV28,-,-,TRBJ1-6,TGTGCCAGCAGTTCGGGGCGGGAGGCTTCACCCCTCCACTTT,CASSSGREASPLHF
12,TRBV6-1,-,TRBD1,TRBJ1-6,TGTGCCAGCAGTGAAGCGGGACAGGACAGTAACTTT,CASSEAGQDSNF
15,TRBV27,-,TRBD1,TRBJ2-7,TGTGCCAGCAGTTTCGCCGGGACAGGGACCTACGAGCAGTACTTC,CASSFAGTGTYEQYF
12,TRBV2,-,-,TRBJ1-1,TGTGCCAGCAGTGAAGGGACCACTGAAGCTTTCTTT,CASSEGTTEAFF
17,TRBV5-1,once,-,TRBJ1-2,TGCGCCAGCAGTTCTCAGGGCTTTTCTCTCCCTTTAGATGGCTACACCTTC,CASSSQGFSLPLDGYTF
15,TRBV28,-,TRBD2,TRBJ2-7,TGTGCCAGCAGTCGCACCGGGACTAGCAACTACGAGCAGTACTTC,CASSRTGTSNYEQYF
14,TRBV5-1,-,-,TRBJ2-7,TGCGCCAGCAGCCCTCGTGCTAACTTTTACGAGCAGTACTTC,CASSPRANFYEQYF
13,TRBV28,-,TRBD1,TRBJ2-7,TGTGCCAGCAAGCAACAGGGGGCCCTCGAGCAGTACTTC,CASKQQGALEQYF
16,TRBV4-1,once,TRBD1,TRBJ2-7,TGCGCCAGCAGCCTCCGTGGGACAGGGGTATTCTACGAGCAGTACTTC,CASSLRGTGVFYEQYF
15,TRBV4-1,-,-,TRBJ1-6,TGCGCCAGCAGCCAAGTTGGGTTTGATAATTCACCCCTCCACTTT,CASSQVGFDNSPLHF
15,TRBV10-2,once,-,TRBJ2-3,TGCGCCAGCTCAGGGCTCCCCCAGAGCACAGATACGCAGTATTTT,CASSGLPQSTDTQYF
17,TRBV4-3,-,TRBD1,TRBJ1-3,TGCGCCAGCAGCCCGGGACAGGGGGCGCCTCCTGGAAACACCATATATTTT,CASSPGQGAPPGNTIYF
14,TRBV6-5,once,TRBD1,TRBJ2-7,TGTGCCAGCAGTTCTGGACAGGGGGTGAACGAGCAGTACTTC,CASSSGQGVNEQYF
14,TRBV6-5,-,-,TRBJ2-5,TGTGCCAGCAGTGCCCCTGGGGGACGAGAGACCCAGTACTTC,CASSAPGGRETQYF
14,TRBV27,once,-,TRBJ2-7,TGTGCCAGCAGTTTCGCGGGACAATCCTACGAGCAGTACTTC,CASSFAGQSYEQYF
12,TRBV6-1,-,-,TRBJ2-7,TGTGCCAGCAGAGGTGTCTCCTACGAGCAGTACTTC,CASRGVSYEQYF
13,TRBV19,-,-,TRBJ2-7,TGTGCCAGTAGTATGAGGCAGGGCGAGGAGCAGTACTTC,CASSMRQGEEQYF
14,TRBV9,-,-,TRBJ2-7,TGTGCCAGCAGCCCCTCGGGACGGTCCTACGAGCAGTACTTC,CASSPSGRSYEQYF
14,TRBV10-3,few,TRBD1,TRBJ2-7,TGTGCCATCAGTGAGACGGGACAGGGGTACGAGCAGTACTTC,CAISETGQGYEQYF
21,TRBV29-1,-,TRBD2,TRBJ2-2,TGCAGCGTTGAGTTAGGCCCCAGTAGGGAGGGGCGACCCCTGAACACCGGGGAGCTGTTTTTT,CSVELGPSREGRPLNTGELFF
14,TRBV2,-,TRBD1,TRBJ1-1,TGTGCCAGCAGTTGGACAGGACTGAACACTGAAGCTTTCTTT,CASSWTGLNTEAFF
14,TRBV27,-,TRBD1,TRBJ2-7,TGTGCCAGCAGTGGAGGGACAGGGGAAGAAGAGCAGTACTTC,CASSGGTGEEEQYF
14,TRBV7-9,-,-,TRBJ1-1,TGTGCCAGCAGCTTCGTACAGACGAAACTGGGGGCTTTCTTT,CASSFVQTKLGAFF
15,TRBV4-3,-,-,TRBJ2-7,TGCGCCAGCAGCCAAGCCTCGGGACCCTCCTACGAGCAGTACTTC,CASSQASGPSYEQYF
15,TRBV13,-,-,TRBJ2-1,TGTGCCAGCAGCTCGCAGCGGGTTCAGGTCGATGAGCAGTTCTTC,CASSSQRVQVDEQFF
14,TRBV5-4,-,-,TRBJ2-2,TGTGCCAGCAGCCTGGAGAGCAACACCGGGGAGCTGTTTTTT,CASSLESNTGELFF
15,TRBV10-3,once,-,TRBJ1-1,TGTGCCATCAGTTCCCTTCTGGGGATGAACACTGAAGCTTTCTTT,CAISSLLGMNTEAFF
15,TRBV27,once,TRBD1,TRBJ2-7,TGTGCCAGCGCCTCTCTGGGACAGGGATCCTACGAGCAGTACTTC,CASASLGQGSYEQYF
15,TRBV9,-,TRBD1,TRBJ2-1,TGTGCCAGCAGCGTAGAGGGACAGGGGGCGGATGAGCAGTTCTTC,CASSVEGQGADEQFF
18,TRBV9,-,TRBD2,TRBJ2-3,TGTGCCAGCAGCGTAGGGGCTAGCGGGAGCGGGAGCACAGATACGCAGTATTTT,CASSVGASGSGSTDTQYF
14,TRBV13,once,TRBD1,TRBJ2-7,TGTGCCAGCAGCACCGGACAGGAGCGCTACGAGCAGTACTTC,CASSTGQERYEQYF
14,TRBV4-1,-,-,TRBJ2-3,TGCGCCAGCAGCCAAGTTGCGGGGATCGGGACGCAGTATTTT,CASSQVAGIGTQYF
15,TRBV7-9,-,-,TRBJ2-5,TGTGCCAGCAGCTTCCCCAGCAGGGCGCAAGAGACCCAGTACTTC,CASSFPSRAQETQYF
16,TRBV9,-,TRBD2,TRBJ2-3,TGTGCCAGCAGCCTTCTAGCGGACATATTCACAGATACGCAGTATTTT,CASSLLADIFTDTQYF
14,TRBV5-4,-,-,TRBJ1-1,TGTGCCAGCAGCTTCAAGGTTTCTGGCACTGAAGCTTTCTTT,CASSFKVSGTEAFF
14,TRBV28,-,-,TRBJ1-3,TGTGCCACCACCGGCCTCCCTTCGGCAAACACCATATATTTT,CATTGLPSANTIYF
13,TRBV27,-,-,TRBJ2-1,TGTGCCAGCAGTACCAACTCCTACAATGAGCAGTTCTTC,CASSTNSYNEQFF
15,TRBV7-9,once,-,TRBJ2-2,TGTGCCAGCAGCCCTAATTGGGGTCTTCGCGGGGAGCTGTTTTTT,CASSPNWGLRGELFF
18,TRBV7-8,once,TRBD2,TRBJ2-1,TGTGCCAGCAGCTTGGGACTAGCGGGGTCCAGCTCCTACAATGAGCAGTTCTTC,CASSLGLAGSSSYNEQFF
13,TRBV28,-,-,TRBJ1-2,TGTGCCAGCAGTTTACAGCGTCTCTATGGCTACACCTTC,CASSLQRLYGYTF
14,TRBV6-6,-,-,TRBJ2-7,TGTGCCAGCAGCCCAGGTCCGGGTTGGTACGAGCAGTACTTC,CASSPGPGWYEQYF
12,TRBV5-5,-,-,TRBJ2-3,TGTGCCAGCAGCCGGCAATTAGATACGCAGTATTTT,CASSRQLDTQYF
16,TRBV6-6,once,TRBD1,TRBJ1-4,TGTGCCAGCAGTTACCCCCGACAGGGAAGCAATGAAAAACTGTTTTTT,CASSYPRQGSNEKLFF
15,TRBV10-2,once,TRBD2,TRBJ2-7,TGCGCCAGCAGTGATCGACTAGCGGCCTCCTACGAGCAGTACTTC,CASSDRLAASYEQYF
13,TRBV4-3,-,-,TRBJ2-2,TGCGCCAGCAGCCAAGATCACACCGGGGAGCTGTTTTTT,CASSQDHTGELFF